Following are 12 T cell receptor beta chains from one sample sequenced in a study of cytomegalovirus exposure and HLA in healthy donors. With 60 Vbeta and 13 Jbeta primers, the PCR was carried out. Method: immunoSEQ multiplex PCR; TCRdb's copy keeps in-frame clones and lacks some. The sample contains 150,000 to 200,000 clones, less than 75% of which appear only once. The sequenced sample consisted of PBMCs. These receptors all stem from a girl aged 5-17 years in good health and CMV-seronegative.

This chain uses TRBV7-9 with TRBJ2-3, with 11 bases matching TRBD2. V gave up 5 bases and J gave up 4 bases; unmatched junction bases: 2. This CDR3 region has 14 residues. Germline V lookup: CDR1 SEHNR, CDR2 FQNEAQ (reference sequence). The chain's CDR3 is CASSPGLAADTQYF. In DNA form, the CDR3 reads TGTGCCAGCAGCCCGGGACTAGCGGCAGATACGCAGTATTTT.

This clone was observed a single time. The chain couples TRBV12-5 to TRBJ1-6; possibly TRBD1 for D (5 bases). Germline loops: CDR1 LGHNT, CDR2 FRNRAP. The germline V and J ends were trimmed by 4 bases and 5 bases, with 15 bases remaining between them. The CDR3 is 16 residues long. CDR3 in amino acids: CASGSSGFRNNSPLHF. The CDR3 nucleotides are TGTGCTAGTGGTTCCTCAGGGTTTAGGAATAATTCACCCCTCCACTTT.

The CDR3 nucleotides read TGTGCCAGCGGTAGCGACACCGGGGAGCTGTTTTTT. Translating it yields CASGSDTGELFF. The V call is TRBV6-6, the J call TRBJ2-2, with D perhaps TRBD2 (5 bases). In germline, CDR1 is MNHNY, CDR2 SVGAGI (reference sequence). This CDR3 region has 12 residues. The ends were cut back, 8 bases at V and 3 bases at J, with 7 bases in the middle.

This clone occurred once. V and J are TRBV20-1 and TRBJ1-3; D call uncertain. Germline V CDR1 and CDR2: DFQATT, SNEGSKA (reference sequence). V gave up 0 bases and J gave up 6 bases, with 3 bases separating them. The CDR3 runs 11 residues. The CDR3, as DNA: TGCAGTGCTAGAGATCAAAACACCATATATTTT. Protein sequence: CSARDQNTIYF.

V and J are TRBV6-6 and TRBJ1-1; D ambiguous. CDR1 MNHNY and CDR2 SVGAGI come from the germline V gene (reference sequence). V was cut by 2 bases and J by 0 bases, with 7 bases left in between. The CDR3 length is 14 residues. The CDR3 nucleotides are TGTGCCAGCAGTTACCGGGGTTTGAACACTGAAGCTTTCTTT. As protein: CASSYRGLNTEAFF.

This sequence joins TRBV4-1 and TRBJ2-7, with 9 bases lining up with TRBD2. With V trimmed by 3 bases and J by 5 bases, 17 bases remained unmatched. The CDR3 is 18 residues long. Per the germline V gene, CDR1 is MGHRA and CDR2 is YSYEKL. The CDR3 loop is CASSHLPPRTSASDEQYF. CDR3 bases: TGCGCCAGCAGCCACCTCCCCCCCCGGACTAGCGCTTCCGACGAGCAGTACTTC.

The chain couples TRBV15 to TRBJ2-1, with 7 bases fitting TRBD2. V lost 1 base, J lost 5 bases, and 5 bases stayed unmatched. Per germline, CDR1 LNHNV and CDR2 YYDKDF (reference sequence). The CDR3 length is 15 residues. The CDR3 DNA reads TGTGCCACCAGCAGAGGGGGCCTAGCGGACAATGAGCAGTTCTTC. Protein: CATSRGGLADNEQFF.

The V and J genes are TRBV7-9 and TRBJ1-6; maybe TRBD1 (6 bases). V shed 2 bases and J shed 8 bases, with 13 bases lying between them. In germline, CDR1 is SEHNR, CDR2 FQNEAQ (reference sequence). The CDR3 is made up of 15 amino acids. CDR3 in amino acids: CASSLSGGLDSPLHF. The CDR3 region has the DNA TGTGCCAGCAGCTTATCGGGGGGCTTAGATTCACCCCTCCACTTT.

This chain connects TRBV28 to TRBJ1-1; TRBD1 matches at 10 bases. The trim removed 8 bases at V and 6 bases at J, leaving 3 bases unmatched. The CDR3 runs 12 residues. CDR1 is MDHEN and CDR2 is SYDVKM in the germline V gene. CDR3 region: CASLGQGAEAFF. The CDR3 region has the DNA TGTGCCAGCCTTGGACAGGGGGCTGAAGCTTTCTTT.

V and J are TRBV5-1 and TRBJ1-5, with 7 bases fitting TRBD1. The CDR3 totals 15 residues. Germline V lookup: CDR1 SGHRS, CDR2 YFSETQ. V shed 3 bases, J shed 1 base, and the junction held 4 bases outside the gene matches. The CDR3 bases are TGCGCCAGCAGCTACTCAGGGGGGAGCAATCAGCCCCAGCATTTT. This encodes CASSYSGGSNQPQHF.

V is TRBV6-1 and J is TRBJ1-6; D perhaps matches TRBD1 (6 bases). Trimming shortened V by 6 bases and J by 7 bases, and 16 bases separated the two germline ends. The CDR3 loop spans 15 amino acids. Germline-derived CDR1 and CDR2 are MNHNS and SASEGT. The chain's CDR3 is CASSPQQGGNSPLHF. The CDR3 nucleotides are TGTGCCAGCAGCCCCCAACAGGGCGGGAATTCACCCCTCCACTTT.

The rearrangement joins TRBV4-2 to TRBJ1-1; possibly TRBD1 for D (5 bases). The V and J ends lost 0 bases and 5 bases respectively, with 13 bases between them. The germline CDR1 and CDR2 sequences are LGHNA and YNFKEQ. The CDR3 has 15 amino acids. For the CDR3, the DNA is TGTGCCAGCAGCCAAGATCATGATAGGGGAACTGAAGCTTTCTTT. This gives the protein CASSQDHDRGTEAFF.